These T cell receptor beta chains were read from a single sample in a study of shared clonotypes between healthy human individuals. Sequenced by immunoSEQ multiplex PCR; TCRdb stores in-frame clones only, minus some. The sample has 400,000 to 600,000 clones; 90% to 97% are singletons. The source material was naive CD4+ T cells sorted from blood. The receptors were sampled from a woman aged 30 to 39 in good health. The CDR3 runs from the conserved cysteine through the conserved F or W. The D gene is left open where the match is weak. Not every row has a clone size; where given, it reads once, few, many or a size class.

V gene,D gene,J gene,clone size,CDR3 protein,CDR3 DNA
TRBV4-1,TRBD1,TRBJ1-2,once,CASSQVSDRLNYGYTF,TGCGCCAGCAGCCAAGTATCGGACAGGCTGAACTATGGCTACACCTTC
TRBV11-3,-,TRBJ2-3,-,CASSPGRDTQYF,TGTGCCAGCAGCCCAGGGAGGGATACGCAGTATTTT
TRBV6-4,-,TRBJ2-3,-,CASSDGGRNTDTQYF,TGTGCCAGCAGTGACGGAGGGCGGAACACAGATACGCAGTATTTT
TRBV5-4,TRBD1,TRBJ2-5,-,CASSQTGVETQYF,TGTGCCAGCAGCCAAACAGGGGTGGAGACCCAGTACTTC
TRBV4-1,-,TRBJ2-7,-,CASSQGGAVYEQYF,TGCGCCAGCAGCCAAGGGGGTGCAGTTTACGAGCAGTACTTC
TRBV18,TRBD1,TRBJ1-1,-,CASSPGQGNTEAFF,TGTGCCAGCTCACCGGGACAGGGAAACACTGAAGCTTTCTTT
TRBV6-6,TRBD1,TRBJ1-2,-,CASRQETGSGQGYTF,TGTGCCAGCAGACAAGAGACAGGGTCGGGTCAAGGCTACACCTTC
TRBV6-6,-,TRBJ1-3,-,CASSYSTGPGNTIYF,TGTGCCAGCAGTTACTCAACAGGGCCTGGAAACACCATATATTTT
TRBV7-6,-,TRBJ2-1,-,CASSLGFASSSYNEQFF,TGTGCCAGCAGCTTAGGGTTTGCGAGCAGCTCCTACAATGAGCAGTTCTTC
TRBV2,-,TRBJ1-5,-,CASSAGPYSNQPQHF,TGTGCCAGCAGTGCAGGGCCATATAGCAATCAGCCCCAGCATTTT
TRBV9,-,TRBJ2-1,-,CASSVVRSGEQFF,TGTGCCAGCAGCGTAGTTAGGTCTGGTGAGCAGTTCTTC
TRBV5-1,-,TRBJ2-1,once,CASSLAAVPKSDEQFF,TGCGCCAGCAGCTTGGCCGCGGTCCCAAAGAGCGATGAGCAGTTCTTC
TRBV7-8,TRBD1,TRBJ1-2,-,CASSPGGGPYYGYTF,TGTGCCAGCAGCCCTGGAGGGGGCCCTTACTATGGCTACACCTTC
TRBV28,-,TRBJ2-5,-,CASRWDRQYQETQYF,TGTGCCAGCAGATGGGACCGCCAGTACCAAGAGACCCAGTACTTC
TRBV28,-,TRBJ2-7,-,CASSLADQDEQYF,TGTGCCAGCAGTTTAGCGGATCAAGACGAGCAGTACTTC
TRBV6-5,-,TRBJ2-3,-,CASASRGNTDTQYF,TGTGCCAGCGCAAGTAGGGGGAACACAGATACGCAGTATTTT
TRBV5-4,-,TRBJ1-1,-,CASISGGLDTEAFF,TGTGCCAGCATCTCCGGGGGCCTGGACACTGAAGCTTTCTTT
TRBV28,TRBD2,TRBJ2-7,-,CASIETGGGNEQYF,TGTGCCAGCATTGAAACGGGAGGGGGGAACGAGCAGTACTTC
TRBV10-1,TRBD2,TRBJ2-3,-,CASSESGGRADTQYF,TGCGCCAGCAGTGAGAGCGGGGGTCGGGCAGATACGCAGTATTTT
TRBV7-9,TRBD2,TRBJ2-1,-,CASSLPSGGNEQFF,TGTGCCAGCAGCTTACCTAGCGGGGGAAATGAGCAGTTCTTC
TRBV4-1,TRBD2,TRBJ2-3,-,CASSQVGLAASDPNTQYF,TGCGCCAGCAGCCAAGTGGGACTAGCGGCCTCCGATCCAAATACGCAGTATTTT
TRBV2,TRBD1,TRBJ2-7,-,CASSLQGAGYEQYF,TGTGCCAGCAGTTTACAGGGGGCTGGCTACGAGCAGTACTTC
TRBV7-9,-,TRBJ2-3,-,CASSHTDTQYF,TGTGCCAGCAGCCACACAGATACGCAGTATTTT
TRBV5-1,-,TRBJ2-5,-,CASSTSGSSYF,TGCGCCAGCAGCACGTCCGGGTCCTCGTACTTC
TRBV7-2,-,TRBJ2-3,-,CASSSTRGATDTQYF,TGTGCCAGCAGCTCCACGCGAGGGGCTACAGATACGCAGTATTTT
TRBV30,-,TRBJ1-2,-,CAWSSSGSYTF,TGTGCCTGGAGTTCTTCCGGGAGCTACACCTTC
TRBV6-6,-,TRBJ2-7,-,CASSYGLGRDYEQYF,TGTGCCAGCAGCTACGGTCTGGGCAGAGACTACGAGCAGTACTTC
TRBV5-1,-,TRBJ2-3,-,CASARTDTQYF,TGCGCCAGCGCCCGTACAGATACGCAGTATTTT
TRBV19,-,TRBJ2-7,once,CASSPQGLGFYEQYF,TGTGCCAGTAGCCCACAGGGACTCGGATTCTACGAGCAGTACTTC
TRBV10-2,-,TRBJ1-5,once,CASSPQEYSNQPQHF,TGCGCCAGCAGTCCTCAAGAATATAGCAATCAGCCCCAGCATTTT
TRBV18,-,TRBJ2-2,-,CASSRYSPVGGELFF,TGTGCCAGCTCACGCTACTCTCCGGTTGGCGGGGAGCTGTTTTTT
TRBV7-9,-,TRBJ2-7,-,CASSHSTGGVEQYF,TGTGCCAGCAGCCATAGCACAGGAGGCGTCGAGCAGTACTTC
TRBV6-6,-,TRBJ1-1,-,CASSYGSDEAFF,TGTGCCAGCTCTTATGGGTCAGATGAAGCTTTCTTT